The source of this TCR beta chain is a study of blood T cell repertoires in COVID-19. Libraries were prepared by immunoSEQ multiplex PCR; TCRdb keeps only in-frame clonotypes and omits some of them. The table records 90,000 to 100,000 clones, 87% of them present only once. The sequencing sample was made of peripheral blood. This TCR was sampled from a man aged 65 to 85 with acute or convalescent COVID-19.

The CDR3 DNA is TGTGCCAGCAGCCAAGGTACTGGGGGCCGCGCAGCTTTCTTT. It encodes CASSQGTGGRAAFF. The gene calls are TRBV14 and TRBJ1-1; weak D call: TRBD1 (6 bases). V dropped 1 base and J dropped 10 bases, with 16 bases sitting between them. The length of the CDR3 is 14 residues. In germline, CDR1 is SGHDN, CDR2 FVKESK. The full variable domain, completed using reference TRBV14 and TRBJ1-1, is EAGVTQFPSHSVIEKGQTVTLRCDPISGHDNLYWYRRVMGKEIKFLLHFVKESKQDESGMPNNRFLAERTGGTYSTLKVQPAELEDSGVYFCASSQGTGGRAAFFGQGTRLTVV.